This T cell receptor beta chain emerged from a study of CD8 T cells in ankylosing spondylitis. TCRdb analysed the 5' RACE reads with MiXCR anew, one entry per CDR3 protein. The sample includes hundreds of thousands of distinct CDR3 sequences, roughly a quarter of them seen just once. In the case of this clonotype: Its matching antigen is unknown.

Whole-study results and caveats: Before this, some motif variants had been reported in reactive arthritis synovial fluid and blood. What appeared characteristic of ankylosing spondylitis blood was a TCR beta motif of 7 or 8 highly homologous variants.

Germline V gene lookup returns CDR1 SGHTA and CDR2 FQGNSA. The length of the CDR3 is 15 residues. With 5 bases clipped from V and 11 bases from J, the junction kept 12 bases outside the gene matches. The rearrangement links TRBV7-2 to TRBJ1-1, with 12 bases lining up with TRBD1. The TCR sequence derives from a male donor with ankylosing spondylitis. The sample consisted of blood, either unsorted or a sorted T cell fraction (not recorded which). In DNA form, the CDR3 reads TGTGCCAGCAGCCCCCAGACCGGGACAGGGGGCTCGGCTTTCTTT. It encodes CASSPQTGTGGSAFF.